Below, one T cell receptor beta chain is given with its context. Treatment reported: randomized to nivolumab then ipilimumab (arm A) or the reverse (arm B). The CDR3 is 15 amino acids. The V and J ends lost 6 bases and 8 bases, in that order; junction bases with no gene match: 11. Germline lookup yields CDR1 LNHDA and CDR2 SQIVND (reference sequence). The method was immunoSEQ multiplex PCR; TCRdb's version includes in-frame clones alone and lacks a portion of them. The data show 9,500 to 13,000 clones, approximately 71% seen once. The sample belongs to a study of sequential checkpoint blockade in melanoma.

V usage is TRBV19 and J usage is TRBJ2-1; 9 bases agree with TRBD1. The sample was CD8+ T cells sorted from blood (inferred from file names), taken from a patient given nivolumab and ipilimumab in sequence. The sequence was collected from a human donor with melanoma. CDR3 sequence reads: CASRGYRGLVDEQFF. The CDR3 DNA reads as TGTGCCAGTAGGGGGTACAGGGGGCTAGTCGATGAGCAGTTCTTC.